The 27 T cell receptor beta chains below come from one sample, sequenced in a study of Graves' ophthalmopathy and Graves' hyperthyroidism. The authors amplified TCR beta CDR3 regions from RNA transcripts. The authors performed first-round RT-PCR with HTBI primers and then a second-round multiplex PCR. One entry per CDR3 protein results from TCRdb running MiXCR on the multiplex PCR reads. The table has 900,000 to 1,200,000 distinct CDR3 sequences, 35% to 45% seen once. Material: peripheral blood or thyroid tissue (not recorded which). These TCRs come from an adult man with Graves' hyperthyroidism.

CDR3 protein: CASSLERNRAAGELFF. CDR3 bases: TGTGCCAGCAGCTTAGAGAGGAACAGGGCGGCCGGGGAGCTGTTTTTT. This chain links TRBV7-6 with TRBJ2-2, with D possibly being TRBD1 (6 bases). The CDR3 covers 16 residues. The germline CDR1 and CDR2 sequences are SGHVS and FNYEAQ. V lost 1 base to trimming and J lost 6 bases, with 15 bases between them.

The genes are TRBV19 and TRBJ1-1; 9 nucleotides match TRBD1. The ends lost 3 bases at V and 5 bases at J; junction bases unmatched: 7. Germline CDR1 and CDR2: LNHDA and SQIVND (reference sequence). This CDR3 is built from 15 residues. In nucleotides, the CDR3 is TGTGCCAGTAGTATCCCGGGACAGGGTTATACTGAAGCTTTCTTT. Translated, it gives CASSIPGQGYTEAFF.

The chain uses TRBV4-3 and TRBJ1-1, with D maybe TRBD1 (5 bases). Trimming stripped 1 base from V and 6 bases from J, with 12 bases between. Germline assignment: CDR1 LGHNA and CDR2 YSLEER. The CDR3 sequence is 14 residues long. This CDR3 is CASSQGRGEPEAFF. CDR3 DNA sequence: TGCGCCAGCAGCCAAGGGAGGGGAGAACCTGAAGCTTTCTTT.

This clonotype was counted a few times. In DNA, the CDR3 is TGTGCCAGCAGGACCCCGGGCGACTCAGCTAACTATGGCTACACCTTC. This sequence encodes CASRTPGDSANYGYTF. The rearrangement joins TRBV28 to TRBJ1-2; D not certain. V dropped 6 bases and J dropped 0 bases, with 17 bases sitting between them. The CDR3 loop spans 16 amino acids. The germline V gene has CDR1 MDHEN and CDR2 SYDVKM.

This chain joins TRBV11-2 and TRBJ2-7; TRBD1 matches 8 bases. CDR3 length equals 14 residues. J lost 7 bases, V lost 3 bases, and 8 bases had no gene match. Germline CDR1 is SGHAT and CDR2 is FQNNGV. In nucleotides, the CDR3 is TGTGCCAGCAGCTTGCCGGGACAGGTCGAGGAGCAGTACTTC. Its protein is CASSLPGQVEEQYF.

The chain employs TRBV15 and TRBJ1-5; TRBD1 might be the D (5 bases). This CDR3 has 15 residues. V lost 0 bases and J 7 bases, leaving 13 bases between the germline ends. Germline CDR1 is LNHNV and CDR2 is YYDKDF (reference sequence). The CDR3 reads CATSRDGTPSQPQHF. The CDR3 nucleotides read TGTGCCACCAGCAGAGACGGGACCCCCTCGCAGCCCCAGCATTTT.

The V call is TRBV6-6, the J call TRBJ2-7; TRBD2 matches at 9 bases. CDR3 length equals 15 residues. Germline V lookup: CDR1 MNHNY, CDR2 SVGAGI (reference sequence). With 6 bases clipped from V and 1 base from J, the junction kept 7 bases outside the gene matches. The CDR3 region is CASRLAGDKSYEQYF. Here the CDR3 DNA reads TGTGCCAGCAGGTTAGCGGGAGACAAGTCCTACGAGCAGTACTTC.

The V gene is TRBV6-5, the J gene TRBJ1-4, with D tentatively TRBD1 (6 bases). This CDR3 comprises 15 residues. V lost 0 bases and J lost 5, with 10 bases in between. Germline loops: CDR1 MNHEY, CDR2 SVGAGI. This CDR3 is CASSYSDRSNEKLFF. The CDR3 bases are TGTGCCAGCAGTTACTCGGACAGAAGCAATGAAAAACTGTTTTTT.

The chain couples TRBV20-1 to TRBJ1-3, with D hard to call. V was cut by 1 base and J by 3 bases, with 19 bases left in between. This CDR3 is 17 amino acids long. The germline CDR1 and CDR2 sequences are DFQATT and SNEGSKA (reference sequence). CDR3 residues: CSARALSAQEDGNTIYF. CDR3 in DNA: TGCAGTGCTAGAGCTCTATCAGCGCAAGAGGATGGAAACACCATATATTTT.

This clonotype has at least ten counts. At one of its ends the junction is not consistent with the germline gene, which may arise from a read error. V is TRBV10-3 and J is TRBJ2-5; D possibly corresponds to TRBD2 (6 bases). Germline V CDR1 and CDR2: ENHRY, SYGVKD. The CDR3 is 15 amino acids. CDR3 sequence: CASSESAGTQETQYF. CDR3 DNA: TGTGCCAGCAGTGAAAGCGCGGGGACCCAAGAGACCCAGTACTTC.

This clonotype has just a few counts. V gene TRBV7-2 combines with J gene TRBJ2-7; a weak D match, TRBD2 (6 bases). Germline V gives CDR1 SGHTA, CDR2 FQGNSA. The CDR3 contains 17 residues. Trimming shortened V by 0 bases and J by 6 bases, and 21 bases separated the two germline ends. CDR3 protein: CASSLAAAGTAGSEQYF. CDR3 in DNA: TGTGCCAGCAGCTTAGCTGCTGCCGGGACTGCGGGTAGCGAGCAGTACTTC. Complete variable domain (other parts from reference TRBV7-2 and TRBJ2-7): GAGVSQSPSNKVTEKGKDVELRCDPISGHTALYWYRQSLGQGLEFLIYFQGNSAPDKSGLPSDRFSAERTGGSVSTLTIQRTQQEDSAVYLCASSLAAAGTAGSEQYFGPGTRLTVT.

This clonotype was counted ten times or more. The chain couples TRBV7-2 to TRBJ2-7, with D hard to call. V dropped 3 bases and J dropped 2 bases, with 14 bases sitting between them. The V gene's germline CDR1 is SGHTA and CDR2 FQGNSA. This CDR3 has 15 amino acids. The chain's CDR3 is CASSFQASNAYEQYF. The CDR3 DNA sequence: TGTGCCAGCAGCTTTCAGGCCAGTAACGCCTACGAGCAGTACTTC.

On this clonotype: A much larger clone differs from this one at a single base, so this may be a read error. V gene TRBV24-1 combines with J gene TRBJ2-2, with D maybe TRBD1 (5 bases). Trimming cost V 3 bases and J 4 bases, with 8 bases left between them. The CDR3 extends over 14 amino acids. CDR1 is KGHDR and CDR2 is SFDVKD in the germline V gene. CDR3 sequence reads: CATSDRQITGELFF. DNA of the CDR3: TGTGCCACCAGTGATAGACAGATCACCGGGGAGCTGTTTTTT.

This clonotype was recorded many times. This sequence joins TRBV15 and TRBJ1-5; D is possibly TRBD1 (6 bases). CDR1 and CDR2 from the germline V gene are LNHNV and YYDKDF (reference sequence). The CDR3 extends over 15 amino acids. V was cut by 6 bases and J by 3 bases, with 15 bases left in between. CDR3 bases: TGTGCCACCAGGACTACGGGGGCGAACAATCAGCCCCAGCATTTT. The encoded protein is CATRTTGANNQPQHF. The full variable domain, its missing parts supplied by reference TRBV15 and TRBJ1-5, is DAMVIQNPRYQVTQFGKPVTLSCSQTLNHNVMYWYQQKSSQAPKLLFHYYDKDFNNEADTPDNFQSRRPNTSFCFLDIRSPGLGDTAMYLCATRTTGANNQPQHFGDGTRLSIL.

The chain links TRBV25-1 to TRBJ1-2; D perhaps matches TRBD1 (6 bases). The V gene's germline CDR1 is MGHDK and CDR2 SYGVNS. V was clipped by 5 bases and J by 4 bases, with 17 bases between them. There are 15 residues in the CDR3. CDR3 DNA sequence: TGTGCCAGCAGTAACCCTTCGGGGGCGGGCTATGGCTACACCTTC. Amino acid sequence: CASSNPSGAGYGYTF.

Ten or more counts support this clonotype. The rearrangement joins TRBV7-9 to TRBJ1-2, with D possibly TRBD1 on 5 matching bases. Per the germline V gene, CDR1 is SEHNR and CDR2 is FQNEAQ (reference sequence). V gave up 4 bases and J gave up 4 bases, with 16 bases separating them. CDR3 length: 15 residues. CDR3 region: CASSSRTSDSYGYTF. For the CDR3, the DNA is TGTGCCAGCAGCTCACGTACCTCTGACAGCTATGGCTACACCTTC. Full variable domain (remainder filled in from reference TRBV7-9 and TRBJ1-2): DTGVSQNPRHKITKRGQNVTFRCDPISEHNRLYWYRQTLGQGPEFLTYFQNEAQLEKSRLLSDRFSAERPKGSFSTLEIQRTEQGDSAMYLCASSSRTSDSYGYTFGSGTRLTVV.

At least ten counts were recorded for this clonotype. The chain joins TRBV25-1 to TRBJ2-7; 7 bases agree with TRBD1. Germline trimming cut 8 bases from V and 2 bases from J; bases unmatched to any gene: 9. This CDR3 has 14 residues. Germline V CDR1 and CDR2: MGHDK, SYGVNS. CDR3 coding DNA: TGTGCCAGCGCCCGGACAGGCCAAACCTACGAGCAGTACTTC. Its translation: CASARTGQTYEQYF.

The chain joins TRBV11-2 to TRBJ1-2; D unresolved. With 5 bases removed from V and 4 bases from J, the gap between germline ends came to 14 bases. The CDR3 totals 14 residues. The germline V gene encodes CDR1 SGHAT and CDR2 FQNNGV. The CDR3 here is CASSDLGGSYGYTF. CDR3 in DNA: TGTGCCAGCAGCGACCTAGGAGGGTCCTATGGCTACACCTTC.

This clonotype was observed many times. The chain carries TRBV12-3 or TRBV12-4 and TRBJ2-7; no firm D call. The CDR3 spans 13 residues. The V end lost 6 bases, the J end lost 4 bases, and 13 bases lay between the germline ends. CDR3 nucleotide sequence: TGTGCCAGCAGGCTATCACTCCGGTACGAGCAGTACTTC. Its protein product is CASRLSLRYEQYF.

This clonotype was seen many times. The chain uses TRBV5-6 and TRBJ2-5; D might be TRBD1 or TRBD2, each matching 5 bases. The CDR3 contains 14 residues. V gave up 2 bases and J gave up 5 bases, with 13 bases separating them. Germline V gene lookup returns CDR1 SGHDT and CDR2 YYEEEE. The CDR3 DNA reads TGTGCCAGCAGCTTACCGGGGCTCGAGGAGACCCAGTACTTC. Translating it yields CASSLPGLEETQYF.

This clonotype was counted many times. This chain joins TRBV10-2 and TRBJ1-1; D not certain. The CDR3 totals 12 residues. V dropped 4 bases and J dropped 5 bases, with 8 bases sitting between them. CDR1 WSHSY and CDR2 SAAADI come from the germline V gene. The CDR3 DNA follows: TGCGCCAGCAGTGTCCTCGCGACTGAAGCTTTCTTT. Its protein product is CASSVLATEAFF.

Note on this clonotype: A much larger clonotype is one base distant, so this may be a read error. The chain employs TRBV11-2 and TRBJ2-5, with D unclear. Germline CDR1 reads SGHAT; CDR2 reads FQNNGV. This CDR3 has 15 amino acids. Here the CDR3 reads CASSQEGGSQETQYF. CDR3 nucleotides: TGCGCCAGCAGCCAAGAAGGCGGCAGTCAAGAGACCCAGTACTTC.

V and J are TRBV2 and TRBJ1-1; possible D gene TRBD1, 6 bases. The CDR3 has 14 amino acids. V dropped 6 bases and J dropped 4 bases, with 15 bases sitting between them. Germline V gene data show CDR1 as SNHLY and CDR2 as FYNNEI. The CDR3 DNA follows: TGTGCCAGCAGGAAGGGCGGGGGCGGCACTGAAGCTTTCTTT. As protein: CASRKGGGGTEAFF.

Of note for this clonotype: This may come from a read error, since a much larger clone is one base off. The rearrangement joins TRBV12-3 or TRBV12-4 to TRBJ1-1; D may be TRBD1 (6 bases). The CDR3 is made up of 15 amino acids. Trimming removed 5 bases from V and 6 bases from J, with 19 bases in between. The CDR3 DNA sequence: TGTGCCAGCAGTCCCCTTCTGACGGAGGGGGCTGAAGCTTTCTTT. It is translated as CASSPLLTEGAEAFF.

This chain connects TRBV29-1 to TRBJ2-6; maybe TRBD2 (5 bases). Germline CDR1 and CDR2: SQVTM and ANQGSEA. The CDR3 spans 14 residues. The ends were cut back, 8 bases at V and 1 base at J, with 12 bases in the middle. The CDR3 loop is CSLAIRSGANVLTF. The CDR3 bases are TGCAGCTTAGCGATCCGTTCTGGGGCCAACGTCCTGACTTTC.

About this clonotype itself: A read error is possible here, since a much larger clone lies one base away. The chain uses TRBV10-3 and TRBJ2-7; D might be TRBD2 (6 bases). CDR3 length equals 12 residues. CDR1 is ENHRY and CDR2 is SYGVKD in the germline V gene. The V end lost 10 bases, the J end lost 6 bases, and 16 bases lay between the germline ends. The CDR3 DNA follows: TGTGCCAGAAGCCAGCTAGCGCGCGAGCAGTACTTC. Amino acids: CARSQLAREQYF.

In its sample, this clonotype was seen many times. The CDR3 spells CSVTGPEAFF. CDR3 sequence (DNA): TGCAGCGTTACAGGACCTGAAGCTTTCTTT. The V and J genes are TRBV29-1 and TRBJ1-1; perhaps TRBD1 as D (5 bases). Per the germline V gene, CDR1 is SQVTM and CDR2 is ANQGSEA. The CDR3 covers 10 residues. V was shortened by 5 bases and J by 6 bases, with 7 bases between the two germline ends.